This T cell receptor beta chain appears in the sequencing data of a study of CD4 T cells in relation to SARS-CoV-2 and coronaviruses. CD4+ T cells from unexposed donors were obtained before the COVID-19 pandemic (2011-2018). After approximately 10 days of culture, CD4+ T cells were isolated. Unexposed-donor CD4+ T cells were probed with SARS-CoV-2 S/N and four cold-coronavirus spikes, cells permitting. As for this clone: Its matching antigen is unknown.

This CDR3 has 16 amino acids. After removal of 6 bases from V and 1 base from J, the junction contained 5 bases not matched to a gene. Germline V gene data show CDR1 as LNHDA and CDR2 as SQIVND (reference sequence). Repertoires were generated with immunoSEQ multiplex PCR, while TCRdb's copy carries only in-frame clones and drops some. The sample has 22,000 or so clones, approximately 68% seen once. The chain has TRBV19 and TRBJ2-3; TRBD2 matches 12 bases. The receptor comes from a human donor in good health. The sequencing input was CD4+ T cells from PBMCs, cultured in vitro. The CDR3 here is CASRYSSGRGTDTQYF. As DNA, the CDR3 is TGTGCCAGTAGATACTCTAGCGGGAGGGGCACAGATACGCAGTATTTT.